One and the same sample provided the 21 T cell receptor beta chains below, sequenced in a study of T-cell reconstitution after alpha-beta-depleted transplantation in children. Unique molecular identifiers were used in preparing the TCRbeta library. TCRdb re-derived calls from the PCR reads in MiXCR, one entry per CDR3 protein. The repertoire holds 610,000 or so distinct CDR3 sequences, with around 27% as singletons. Here the sequenced sample was PBMCs, taken before TCRalphabeta/CD19-depleted stem cell transplant. The receptor set was obtained from a boy in the first two years of life with Wiskott-Aldrich syndrome, due to receive a stem cell transplant.

In its sample, this clonotype was seen a few times. This chain joins TRBV5-6 and TRBJ2-1; TRBD1 matches at 7 bases. J was trimmed by 3 bases and V by 0 bases; bases with no gene match: 9. Germline lookup yields CDR1 SGHDT and CDR2 YYEEEE. This CDR3 region has 17 residues. In nucleotides, the CDR3 is TGTGCCAGCAGCTTGGGGAGACAGGGATTAGGCTACAATGAGCAGTTCTTC. This translates into CASSLGRQGLGYNEQFF.

CDR3: CASRRQGVAYEQYF. In DNA, the CDR3 is TGTGCCAGCAGACGACAGGGTGTCGCCTACGAGCAGTACTTC. This sequence joins TRBV5-6 and TRBJ2-7, with 7 bases that match TRBD1. This CDR3 region has 14 residues. The germline V gene encodes CDR1 SGHDT and CDR2 YYEEEE. V shed 5 bases and J 2 bases; nucleotides not matched to a gene: 7.

V usage is TRBV28 and J usage is TRBJ2-7, with a possible D match to TRBD2 (6 bases). V was clipped by 6 bases and J by 5 bases, with 14 bases between them. The CDR3 runs to 13 residues. Germline V lookup: CDR1 MDHEN, CDR2 SYDVKM. CDR3 in amino acids: CASRDYTPNEQYF. CDR3 in DNA: TGTGCCAGCAGGGACTATACGCCTAACGAGCAGTACTTC.

This clonotype was seen a few times. The chain carries TRBV12-3 or TRBV12-4 and TRBJ2-1; 10 bases match TRBD1. Germline trimming cut 7 bases from V and 6 bases from J; bases unmatched to any gene: 9. The CDR3 loop spans 15 amino acids. Here the CDR3 reads CASTLAGTGVNEQFF. DNA for the CDR3: TGTGCCAGCACCCTCGCCGGGACAGGGGTCAATGAGCAGTTCTTC.

The rearrangement links TRBV10-3 to TRBJ2-7; 9 bases fit TRBD2. The ends lost 10 bases at V and 5 bases at J; junction bases unmatched: 12. The CDR3 consists of 14 residues. Germline V gene data show CDR1 as ENHRY and CDR2 as SYGVKD. CDR3 nucleotide sequence: TGTGCCACCAGGGCGGGGGGGGAAAAAAACGAGCAGTACTTC. Protein product: CATRAGGEKNEQYF.

This clonotype appeared many times. The chain is built from TRBV20-1 and TRBJ1-6; D is perhaps TRBD1 (5 bases). The CDR3 sequence is 13 residues long. Germline CDR1 DFQATT, CDR2 SNEGSKA (reference sequence). V lost 3 bases and J lost 7, with 10 bases in between. The DNA for the CDR3 is TGCAGTGCTAGTCAGGGCACCAATTCACCCCTCCACTTT. Translating gives CSASQGTNSPLHF.

J is TRBJ2-7 and V is TRBV5-1; 8 nucleotides line up with TRBD2. CDR3 size: 13 residues. CDR1 and CDR2 (germline): SGHRS, YFSETQ. After removal of 5 bases from V and 2 bases from J, the junction contained 3 bases not matched to a gene. CDR3 residues: CASRVAGTYEQYF. In DNA form, the CDR3 reads TGCGCCAGCAGGGTAGCGGGAACCTACGAGCAGTACTTC.

This clonotype was recorded a few times. The chain uses TRBV20-1 and TRBJ1-1; tentatively, D is TRBD1 (6 bases). Germline V gene lookup returns CDR1 DFQATT and CDR2 SNEGSKA (reference sequence). Trimming removed 8 bases from V and 0 bases from J, with 13 bases in between. CDR3 length: 13 amino acids. The CDR3: CSSYTGMNTEAFF. As DNA, the CDR3 is TGCAGTTCCTACACAGGGATGAACACTGAAGCTTTCTTT.

This clonotype occurred a few times. J is TRBJ2-7 and V is TRBV20-1, with TRBD2 identical over 8 bases. Germline CDR1 is DFQATT and CDR2 is SNEGSKA (reference sequence). J gave up 2 bases and V 4 bases, and 4 bases lay outside the gene matches. This CDR3 spans 13 amino acids. CDR3 sequence: CSAMTSVTYEQYF. CDR3 coding DNA: TGCAGTGCTATGACTAGCGTCACCTACGAGCAGTACTTC.

This clonotype was recorded a few times. The rearrangement joins TRBV27 to TRBJ2-7; D may match TRBD1 or TRBD2 (7 bases each). The CDR3 loop spans 14 amino acids. From germline, CDR1 is MNHEY and CDR2 SMNVEV (reference sequence). V was clipped by 6 bases and J by 5 bases, with 17 bases between them. The CDR3 DNA sequence: TGTGCCAGCAGCCCACGGGGAGGGGGCCACGAGCAGTACTTC. Its protein is CASSPRGGGHEQYF.

The V call is TRBV5-1, the J call TRBJ2-2, with D possibly being TRBD1 (6 bases). The CDR3 covers 18 residues. The germline V gene encodes CDR1 SGHRS and CDR2 YFSETQ. With 2 bases removed from V and 0 bases from J, the gap between germline ends came to 17 bases. CDR3 sequence: CASSFDRDTLPNTGELFF. CDR3 bases: TGCGCCAGCAGCTTCGATCGGGACACCCTACCGAACACCGGGGAGCTGTTTTTT.

V and J are TRBV20-1 and TRBJ2-3, with TRBD2 matching over 7 bases. From germline, CDR1 is DFQATT and CDR2 SNEGSKA (reference sequence). J lost 6 bases, V lost 7 bases, and 13 bases had no gene match. CDR3 length: 14 amino acids. CDR3 bases: TGCAGTGTCGAGCTCCGCGGGAGCCCCGATACGCAGTATTTT. Amino acid sequence: CSVELRGSPDTQYF.

The chain couples TRBV6-1 to TRBJ2-7; D is unresolved. From germline, CDR1 is MNHNS and CDR2 SASEGT. This CDR3 is built from 14 residues. V shed 7 bases and J shed 0 bases, with 13 bases lying between them. The CDR3 DNA follows: TGTGCCAGCAAGGTGGGCCGCAGCTCCTACGAGCAGTACTTC. Protein sequence: CASKVGRSSYEQYF.

The CDR3 protein is CATSRELLSGSRTDTQYF. The CDR3 bases are TGTGCCACCAGCAGAGAATTGCTTTCCGGGAGCAGGACAGATACGCAGTATTTT. The chain combines TRBV15 with TRBJ2-3, with D possibly being TRBD2 (6 bases). Germline values: CDR1 LNHNV, CDR2 YYDKDF (reference sequence). Between the trimmed V and J ends, which lost 0 bases and 3 bases, there was a span of 19 bases. The CDR3 covers 18 residues.

This chain uses TRBV29-1 with TRBJ2-3; possible D gene TRBD2, 5 bases. The CDR3 extends over 14 amino acids. V was shortened by 4 bases and J by 4 bases, with 15 bases between the two germline ends. CDR1 and CDR2 from the germline V gene are SQVTM and ANQGSEA. The CDR3 sequence: CSVAKRDWADTQYF. CDR3 nucleotides: TGCAGCGTTGCAAAGAGGGATTGGGCAGATACGCAGTATTTT.

V usage is TRBV5-6 and J usage is TRBJ2-7; 9 bases map to TRBD1. The V gene end was trimmed by 4 bases and the J gene end by 6 bases; junction bases not matched to a gene: 2. Germline V lookup: CDR1 SGHDT, CDR2 YYEEEE. The CDR3 extends over 12 amino acids. CDR3 amino acids: CASSRDRVEQYF. The CDR3 bases are TGTGCCAGCAGCCGGGACAGGGTCGAGCAGTACTTC. The full variable domain, completed using reference TRBV5-6 and TRBJ2-7, is DAGVTQSPTHLIKTRGQQVTLRCSPKSGHDTVSWYQQALGQGPQFIFQYYEEEERQRGNFPDRFSGHQFPNYSSELNVNALLLGDSALYLCASSRDRVEQYFGPGTRLTVT.

This clonotype was seen only a few times. This chain connects TRBV10-3 to TRBJ2-1; D is possibly TRBD1 (6 bases). The CDR3 loop spans 13 amino acids. The germline V and J ends were trimmed by 10 bases and 2 bases, with 12 bases remaining between them. CDR1 and CDR2 from the germline V gene are ENHRY and SYGVKD. DNA of the CDR3: TGTGCCACCGAGACAGGCGCCTACAATGAGCAGTTCTTC. The encoded protein is CATETGAYNEQFF.

This chain connects TRBV6-1 to TRBJ2-2, with 12 bases identical to TRBD2. Germline CDR1 reads MNHNS; CDR2 reads SASEGT. V gave up 6 bases and J gave up 1 base; unmatched junction bases: 0. The CDR3 runs to 15 residues. The DNA for the CDR3 is TGTGCCAGCAGGACTAGCGGGGGGAACACCGGGGAGCTGTTTTTT. Its translation is CASRTSGGNTGELFF.

This clonotype was counted at least ten times. The junction departs from the called germline gene at one end, perhaps through a read error. The CDR3: CASSLDRGEETQYF. The CDR3 DNA reads TGTGCCAGCAGCTTGGACAGGGGGGAGGAGACCCAGTACTTC. The chain joins TRBV5-1 to TRBJ2-5; 10 positions agree with TRBD1. The CDR3 runs 14 residues. Germline V gene data show CDR1 as SGHRS and CDR2 as YFSETQ. The full variable domain, its missing parts supplied by reference TRBV5-1 and TRBJ2-5, is KAGVTQTPRYLIKTRGQQVTLSCSPISGHRSVSWYQQTPGQGLQFLFEYFSETQRNKGNFPGRFSGRQFSNSRSEMNVSTLELGDSALYLCASSLDRGEETQYFGPGTRLLVL.

The V gene is TRBV18, the J gene TRBJ2-7; TRBD1 or TRBD2 may be the D gene (6 bases each). Trimming shortened V by 6 bases and J by 6 bases, and 15 bases separated the two germline ends. In germline, CDR1 is KGHSH, CDR2 LQKENI. This CDR3 has 13 amino acids. CDR3 sequence reads: CASSKDGGLEQYF. The CDR3 DNA is TGTGCCAGCTCTAAAGACGGGGGCCTCGAGCAGTACTTC. Based on the CDR3 plus reference TRBV18 and TRBJ2-7, the full variable domain is NAGVMQNPRHLVRRRGQEARLRCSPMKGHSHVYWYRQLPEEGLKFMVYLQKENIIDESGMPKERFSAEFPKEGPSILRIQQVVRGDSAAYFCASSKDGGLEQYFGPGTRLTVT.

There are a few counts of this clonotype. The genes are TRBV5-1 and TRBJ2-1, with D unresolved. Germline-derived CDR1 and CDR2 are SGHRS and YFSETQ. V lost 2 bases and J lost 0, with 15 bases in between. The CDR3 totals 17 residues. CDR3 bases: TGCGCCAGCAGCTTCCGGGCCAAGGATCGCTCCTACAATGAGCAGTTCTTC. It encodes CASSFRAKDRSYNEQFF.